Following are 13 T cell receptor beta chains from one sample sequenced in a study of human T cells and chemical hapten exposure. MiXCR was run by TCRdb on the RACE reads, yielding one entry per CDR3 protein. The sample lists 150,000 to 200,000 distinct CDR3 sequences; about a quarter were seen once. The time point here: patch test 3, about 24 weeks after DPC sensitization. Specified treatment: therapeutic diphenylcyclopropenone sensitization with weekly scalp DPC. The source was whole blood, collected in connection with sensitization to the hapten diphenylcyclopropenone (DPC). All receptors come from a woman younger than 30 with alopecia areata. Some clones in this sample may be carry-over from other donors' samples.

The CDR3 DNA is TGCGCCAGCAGCCAAGATTCAGGGGGGAATAACATTCAGTACTTC. Residues: CASSQDSGGNNIQYF. The chain employs TRBV4-3 and TRBJ2-4; D perhaps matches TRBD1 (7 bases). The CDR3 is made up of 15 amino acids. Germline-derived CDR1 and CDR2 are LGHNA and YSLEER. V lost 0 bases and J lost 7, with 13 bases in between.

This clonotype was observed a handful of times. The chain couples TRBV20-1 to TRBJ2-5, with 7 bases identical to TRBD2. This CDR3 is built from 11 residues. Germline V CDR1 and CDR2: DFQATT, SNEGSKA (reference sequence). The V gene end was trimmed by 6 bases and the J gene end by 7 bases; junction bases not matched to a gene: 5. This chain's CDR3 is CSARDYTTQYF. DNA of the CDR3: TGCAGTGCAAGGGACTACACGACCCAGTACTTC.

V gene TRBV25-1 combines with J gene TRBJ2-7; possibly TRBD2 for D (5 bases). Germline assignment: CDR1 MGHDK and CDR2 SYGVNS. The CDR3 consists of 14 residues. V lost 4 bases to trimming and J lost 0 bases, with 10 bases between them. In DNA, the CDR3 is TGTGCCAGCAGTGCTAGCAGCCTCTCCTACGAGCAGTACTTC. Translating it yields CASSASSLSYEQYF.

The rearrangement links TRBV28 to TRBJ1-2, with D tentatively TRBD1 (6 bases). Germline CDR1 is MDHEN and CDR2 is SYDVKM. The length of the CDR3 is 16 residues. Trimming shortened V by 6 bases and J by 4 bases, and 21 bases separated the two germline ends. CDR3 residues: CASSLPQGGQVYGYTF. Here the CDR3 DNA reads TGTGCCAGCAGCCTTCCTCAAGGGGGGCAGGTCTATGGCTACACCTTC.

This chain links TRBV29-1 with TRBJ2-1; 11 nucleotides align to TRBD2. Germline assignment: CDR1 SQVTM and CDR2 ANQGSEA. With V trimmed by 8 bases and J by 7 bases, 10 bases remained unmatched. The CDR3 consists of 14 residues. The CDR3 is CSSGTSGSWNEQFF. CDR3 coding DNA: TGCAGCTCTGGGACTAGCGGCAGCTGGAATGAGCAGTTCTTC.

This chain connects TRBV5-1 to TRBJ1-1; 9 nucleotides line up with TRBD1. V trimming: 7 bases; J trimming: 8 bases; junction bases outside the gene matches: 9. The CDR3 has 13 amino acids. Germline V gene data show CDR1 as SGHRS and CDR2 as YFSETQ. CDR3 protein: CASYGGGQGEAFF. The CDR3 nucleotides are TGCGCCAGCTATGGGGGGGGACAGGGAGAAGCTTTCTTT. Together with reference TRBV5-1 and TRBJ1-1, the CDR3 gives the full variable domain: KAGVTQTPRYLIKTRGQQVTLSCSPISGHRSVSWYQQTPGQGLQFLFEYFSETQRNKGNFPGRFSGRQFSNSRSEMNVSTLELGDSALYLCASYGGGQGEAFFGQGTRLTVV.

The CDR3 loop reads CSVDGAGPNYGYTF. The DNA for the CDR3 is TGCAGCGTGGACGGGGCAGGACCTAACTATGGCTACACCTTC. This sequence joins TRBV29-1 and TRBJ1-2, with D maybe TRBD1 (5 bases). CDR3 size: 14 residues. Trimming removed 6 bases from V and 0 bases from J, with 14 bases in between. From germline, CDR1 is SQVTM and CDR2 ANQGSEA.

This clonotype occurred a few times. V is TRBV10-3 and J is TRBJ2-3; D possibly corresponds to TRBD2 (5 bases). Trimming pared 0 bases from V and 6 bases from J, leaving 7 bases between. The CDR3 contains 13 residues. The V gene's germline CDR1 is ENHRY and CDR2 SYGVKD. The CDR3 coding sequence is TGTGCCATCAGTGAGTCGATAGCGGATACGCAGTATTTT. This gives the protein CAISESIADTQYF.

The rearrangement joins TRBV13 to TRBJ2-4, with no clear D. The CDR3 spans 12 residues. Germline V CDR1 and CDR2: PRHDT, FYEKMQ (reference sequence). Trimming shortened V by 0 bases and J by 8 bases, and 5 bases separated the two germline ends. CDR3 sequence: CASSLGLDIQYF. Here the CDR3 DNA reads TGTGCCAGCAGCTTAGGCCTGGACATTCAGTACTTC.

The rearrangement joins TRBV4-1 to TRBJ1-2, with D possibly TRBD1 on 5 matching bases. Per the germline V gene, CDR1 is MGHRA and CDR2 is YSYEKL. V lost 2 bases and J 4 bases, leaving 14 bases between the germline ends. The CDR3 has 15 residues. CDR3 in amino acids: CASSQWAVGPYGYTF. Here the CDR3 DNA reads TGCGCCAGCAGCCAATGGGCTGTGGGGCCCTATGGCTACACCTTC.

This clonotype was recorded only once. The chain couples TRBV19 to TRBJ2-7; D is unclear. This CDR3 is built from 14 residues. The V and J ends lost 3 bases and 5 bases respectively, with 14 bases between them. Germline CDR1 is LNHDA and CDR2 is SQIVND (reference sequence). In nucleotides, the CDR3 is TGTGCCAGTAGTATCTATGGTAGAACGGACGAGCAGTACTTC. Residues: CASSIYGRTDEQYF.

This clonotype was recorded many times. The chain combines TRBV5-1 with TRBJ2-2; 12 bases match TRBD2. The CDR3 extends over 15 amino acids. V lost 3 bases, J lost 6 bases, and 3 bases stayed unmatched. Germline V gene lookup returns CDR1 SGHRS and CDR2 YFSETQ. As DNA, the CDR3 is TGCGCCAGCAGCTCCGGGACTAGCGGGTCCGGGGAGCTGTTTTTT. The encoded protein is CASSSGTSGSGELFF.

The chain employs TRBV5-1 and TRBJ2-5, with 8 bases fitting TRBD1. CDR3 length: 13 amino acids. V lost 5 bases and J lost 4; bases outside the gene matches: 4. CDR1 and CDR2 from the germline V gene are SGHRS and YFSETQ. The CDR3 is CASRTGVLETQYF. The CDR3 DNA is TGCGCCAGCAGGACAGGGGTTTTAGAGACCCAGTACTTC. Full variable domain (missing parts from reference TRBV5-1 and TRBJ2-5): KAGVTQTPRYLIKTRGQQVTLSCSPISGHRSVSWYQQTPGQGLQFLFEYFSETQRNKGNFPGRFSGRQFSNSRSEMNVSTLELGDSALYLCASRTGVLETQYFGPGTRLLVL.